Below, 29 T cell receptor beta chains from the same sample are listed, as sequenced in a study of beta chain features in type 1 diabetes. Sequenced material consisted of expressed TCRB transcripts (all of the isolated RNA was reverse transcribed). The repertoire was sequenced with immunoSEQ multiplex PCR; TCRdb's copy has only in-frame clones and lacks some. The table records 130,000 to 150,000 clones, 6.9% of them present only once. Material for sequencing was central memory CD4+ T cells from blood. The origin of the receptors is a woman aged 25 to 39 in good health.

The V call is TRBV14, the J call TRBJ1-4, with TRBD1 identical over 7 bases. The germline gives CDR1 SGHDN, CDR2 FVKESK. The CDR3 sequence is 16 residues long. J gave up 4 bases and V 3 bases, and 8 bases lay outside the gene matches. The CDR3 sequence is CASSQFLTGNNEKLFF. CDR3 in DNA: TGTGCCAGCAGCCAGTTCCTGACAGGGAATAATGAAAAACTGTTTTTT.

This clone occurred a few times. The chain combines TRBV5-1 with TRBJ1-5; 7 nucleotides line up with TRBD1. From germline, CDR1 is SGHRS and CDR2 YFSETQ. The CDR3 consists of 13 residues. V lost 4 bases, J lost 7 bases, and 5 bases stayed unmatched. CDR3 loop: CASSITGEQPQHF. The CDR3 nucleotides are TGCGCCAGCAGCATTACAGGGGAACAGCCCCAGCATTTT.

This clone appeared a few times. The chain recombines TRBV5-1 with TRBJ2-1; 9 bases align to TRBD1. The trim removed 4 bases at V and 1 base at J, leaving 3 bases unmatched. The V gene's germline CDR1 is SGHRS and CDR2 YFSETQ. This CDR3 is 15 amino acids long. The CDR3 is CASSVGTGSYNEQFF. Here the CDR3 DNA reads TGCGCCAGCAGCGTCGGGACAGGGTCCTACAATGAGCAGTTCTTC.

This clone was picked up a small number of times. CDR3 sequence (DNA): TGCGCCAGCAGCTTGCGGGAGGGAACGAACACCGGGGAGCTGTTTTTT. As protein: CASSLREGTNTGELFF. The chain employs TRBV5-1 and TRBJ2-2, with 8 nucleotides matching TRBD2. The CDR3 length is 16 residues. Germline trimming cut 1 base from V and 0 bases from J; bases unmatched to any gene: 2. Germline V gives CDR1 SGHRS, CDR2 YFSETQ.

This rearrangement joins TRBV7-9 to TRBJ2-7; 9 bases fit TRBD2. V lost 6 bases to trimming and J lost 0 bases; unmatched junction nucleotides: 6. Per the germline V gene, CDR1 is SEHNR and CDR2 is FQNEAQ (reference sequence). This CDR3 spans 15 amino acids. As DNA, the CDR3 is TGTGCCAGCAGACCCGCTAGCGGGGACTCCTACGAGCAGTACTTC. The encoded protein is CASRPASGDSYEQYF.

This clone was seen a handful of times. This chain uses TRBV29-1 with TRBJ1-1, with 8 nucleotides matching TRBD1. Trimming cost V 5 bases and J 5 bases; bases outside gene matches: 16. There are 16 residues in the CDR3. In germline, CDR1 is SQVTM, CDR2 ANQGSEA. This CDR3 is CSVSNTGGRFRTEAFF. CDR3 sequence (DNA): TGCAGCGTTAGCAATACAGGGGGTAGGTTTAGGACTGAAGCTTTCTTT.

This clone has more than one count but fewer than ten. The chain combines TRBV4-1 with TRBJ2-1; D is possibly TRBD2 (5 bases). Trimming took off 0 bases at V and 0 bases at J, with 12 bases between the two ends. Germline CDR1 is MGHRA and CDR2 is YSYEKL. The CDR3 totals 17 residues. As DNA, the CDR3 is TGCGCCAGCAGCCAAGATCGGACTCCTCTCTCCTACAATGAGCAGTTCTTC. This translates into CASSQDRTPLSYNEQFF.

The V gene is TRBV18, the J gene TRBJ2-1; the D gene is possibly TRBD1 (6 bases). Germline loops: CDR1 KGHSH, CDR2 LQKENI. V was pared by 3 bases and J by 2 bases, with 11 bases between. The CDR3 spans 15 residues. The CDR3 nucleotides are TGTGCCAGCTCACCGAGGACAGAAGCCTACAATGAGCAGTTCTTC. It yields the protein CASSPRTEAYNEQFF.

CDR3 protein: CASSGLLSQTF. In nucleotides, the CDR3 is TGTGCCAGCAGTGGGCTCCTTTCTCAAACCTTC. V gene TRBV6-1 combines with J gene TRBJ1-2; D uncertain. V lost 4 bases and J lost 14, with 14 bases in between. This CDR3 contains 11 residues. The germline gives CDR1 MNHNS, CDR2 SASEGT.

This clone came up many times. The chain employs TRBV28 and TRBJ2-5; TRBD1 aligns across 7 bases. Trimming took 6 bases from V and 5 from J; bases not matched to a gene: 12. This CDR3 contains 15 residues. Germline CDR1 reads MDHEN; CDR2 reads SYDVKM. CDR3 sequence (DNA): TGTGCCAGCAGGACAGGGAACGTACCAAGGGAGACCCAGTACTTC. Its translation is CASRTGNVPRETQYF.

There are many counts of this clone. The chain combines TRBV28 with TRBJ2-1, with D perhaps TRBD1 (5 bases). The CDR3 is 11 residues long. V dropped 5 bases and J dropped 14 bases, with 13 bases sitting between them. Germline V CDR1 and CDR2: MDHEN, SYDVKM. The CDR3 DNA reads as TGTGCCAGCAGTCCAAGGGGTTCGGAGTTCTTC. This translates into CASSPRGSEFF.

This clone was seen a few times. The chain joins TRBV2 to TRBJ1-1; 10 nucleotides align to TRBD1. V was clipped by 8 bases and J by 1 base; unmatched bases: 4. Germline CDR1 and CDR2: SNHLY and FYNNEI. This CDR3 is 14 amino acids long. In DNA, the CDR3 is TGTGCCAGCGCGGACAGGGGGGGGAACACTGAAGCTTTCTTT. This sequence encodes CASADRGGNTEAFF.

The rearrangement joins TRBV5-6 to TRBJ2-7; TRBD2 is a possible D gene (6 bases). Deletions cut 3 bases from V and 3 bases from J, with 13 bases between. Germline V gene lookup returns CDR1 SGHDT and CDR2 YYEEEE. The CDR3 runs to 14 residues. DNA of the CDR3: TGTGCCAGCAGCTGGACCGGGCGGGACTACGAGCAGTACTTC. Protein: CASSWTGRDYEQYF.

The V gene is TRBV9, the J gene TRBJ2-2, with 11 nucleotides matching TRBD1. The CDR3 extends over 15 amino acids. Germline V gene lookup returns CDR1 SGDLS and CDR2 YYNGEE. V shed 3 bases and J 9 bases; nucleotides not matched to a gene: 7. The DNA for the CDR3 is TGTGCCAGCAGCGAGCGGACAGGGGGCATGCGGGAGCTGTTTTTT. It encodes CASSERTGGMRELFF.

There are a few counts of this clone. V usage is TRBV4-2 and J usage is TRBJ2-7; the D gene is possibly TRBD1 (5 bases). The length of the CDR3 is 15 residues. The germline V gene has CDR1 LGHNA and CDR2 YNFKEQ. V was clipped by 0 bases and J by 2 bases, with 11 bases between them. The CDR3 here is CASSQDSQGTYEQYF. CDR3 nucleotides: TGTGCCAGCAGCCAAGACTCCCAGGGAACCTACGAGCAGTACTTC.

Only a few counts were recorded for this clone. The chain has TRBV4-3 and TRBJ2-2; unclear D gene. The CDR3 contains 15 residues. Germline V lookup: CDR1 LGHNA, CDR2 YSLEER. V was clipped by 4 bases and J by 2 bases, with 11 bases between them. The CDR3 spells CASSPRGSNTGELFF. The CDR3 DNA is TGCGCCAGCAGCCCCCGCGGCTCCAACACCGGGGAGCTGTTTTTT.

This clone was detected only a few times. The chain has TRBV7-2 and TRBJ2-1; D gene unclear. V was trimmed by 2 bases and J by 7 bases, leaving 12 bases between them. The CDR3 is 14 residues long. The germline CDR1 and CDR2 sequences are SGHTA and FQGNSA. CDR3 coding DNA: TGTGCCAGCAGCTTATCATGGGCGACGAATGAGCAGTTCTTC. Protein product: CASSLSWATNEQFF.

This clone was found a few times. The chain couples TRBV6-1 to TRBJ1-2; possibly TRBD1 for D (5 bases). CDR1 is MNHNS and CDR2 is SASEGT in the germline V gene. Trimming stripped 7 bases from V and 3 bases from J, with 15 bases between. The CDR3 loop spans 14 amino acids. In nucleotides, the CDR3 is TGTGCCAGCAACGAAGGGCGGGGGTACTATGGCTACACCTTC. Amino acid sequence: CASNEGRGYYGYTF.

There are many counts of this clone. V and J are TRBV28 and TRBJ1-5, with 9 bases matching TRBD1. V trimming: 6 bases; J trimming: 7 bases; junction bases outside the gene matches: 4. Germline CDR1 reads MDHEN; CDR2 reads SYDVKM. The CDR3 has 13 residues. CDR3 DNA: TGTGCCAGCAGACAGGGGGCAAGGCAGCCCCAGCATTTT. It specifies CASRQGARQPQHF.

The rearrangement joins TRBV6-6 to TRBJ2-7; D not certain. Trimming removed 0 bases from V and 4 bases from J, with 7 bases in between. This CDR3 has 13 amino acids. The germline gives CDR1 MNHNY, CDR2 SVGAGI (reference sequence). In nucleotides, the CDR3 is TGTGCCAGCAGTTACTCGACACGGTACGAGCAGTACTTC. This translates into CASSYSTRYEQYF.

The chain carries TRBV7-9 and TRBJ1-4; 8 nucleotides align to TRBD1. V gave up 5 bases and J gave up 4 bases; unmatched junction bases: 3. CDR1 is SEHNR and CDR2 is FQNEAQ in the germline V gene (reference sequence). CDR3 size: 14 residues. CDR3 amino acids: CASSPGQVNEKLFF. In nucleotides, the CDR3 is TGTGCCAGCAGCCCGGGACAGGTTAATGAAAAACTGTTTTTT.

This clone was found a few times. V and J are TRBV6-4 and TRBJ2-3, with D unclear. Per the germline V gene, CDR1 is MRHNA and CDR2 is SNTAGT. With 4 bases removed from V and 6 bases from J, the gap between germline ends came to 14 bases. This CDR3 has 14 residues. Written as DNA, the CDR3 is TGTGCCAGCAGTGGCGAAATGCACAGTGATACGCAGTATTTT. It specifies CASSGEMHSDTQYF.

This clone has ten or more counts. V gene TRBV7-3 combines with J gene TRBJ2-4; 7 positions match TRBD2. The CDR3 totals 14 residues. Looked up from germline, CDR1 is SGHTA and CDR2 is FQGTGA. Trimming at V came to 5 bases and at J to 7 bases, leaving 8 bases not matched to a gene. CDR3 DNA: TGTGCCAGCAGCCGGGGGGACGGTACCAACATTCAGTACTTC. Translation gives CASSRGDGTNIQYF.

The V call is TRBV7-2, the J call TRBJ2-5; 11 bases agree with TRBD2. V trimming: 6 bases; J trimming: 7 bases; junction bases outside the gene matches: 7. The length of the CDR3 is 14 residues. Germline lookup yields CDR1 SGHTA and CDR2 FQGNSA. This chain's CDR3 is CASRATSGSGTQYF. In DNA form, the CDR3 reads TGTGCCAGCAGAGCTACTAGCGGGAGTGGGACCCAGTACTTC.

This clone was seen a few times. The V call is TRBV4-1, the J call TRBJ1-1; D unclear. The germline V gene encodes CDR1 MGHRA and CDR2 YSYEKL. V shed 0 bases and J shed 4 bases, with 9 bases lying between them. This CDR3 is built from 14 residues. CDR3 in amino acids: CASSQDPVSTEAFF. Written as DNA, the CDR3 is TGCGCCAGCAGCCAAGATCCTGTGTCCACTGAAGCTTTCTTT.

This chain connects TRBV28 to TRBJ2-7, with 12 bases aligning to TRBD2. Germline lookup yields CDR1 MDHEN and CDR2 SYDVKM. The CDR3 is 16 amino acids. V was pared by 7 bases and J by 0 bases, with 7 bases of the junction left unmatched. CDR3 nucleotides: TGTGCCAGCACACCACCGGGACTAGCGGGCTCCTACGAGCAGTACTTC. This translates into CASTPPGLAGSYEQYF.

V is TRBV4-2 and J is TRBJ2-7; 9 bases agree with TRBD2. Germline V lookup: CDR1 LGHNA, CDR2 YNFKEQ. V lost 1 base and J lost 3; bases outside the gene matches: 13. CDR3 length equals 18 residues. This CDR3 reads CASSQVSAGGQTHYEQYF. The CDR3 DNA sequence: TGTGCCAGCAGCCAAGTATCGGCGGGAGGGCAAACCCACTACGAGCAGTACTTC.

This clone was detected a few times. The chain uses TRBV5-1 and TRBJ2-7; 7 positions match TRBD2. The CDR3 is 15 residues long. The germline gives CDR1 SGHRS, CDR2 YFSETQ. The V and J ends lost 3 bases and 2 bases, in that order; junction bases with no gene match: 8. The CDR3 spells CASSSRGGSPYEQYF. For the CDR3, the DNA is TGCGCCAGCAGCTCACGGGGAGGGTCCCCCTACGAGCAGTACTTC.

The V and J genes are TRBV15 and TRBJ2-7; no clear D. Trimming cost V 0 bases and J 0 bases, with 12 bases left between them. The CDR3 extends over 16 amino acids. The germline V gene has CDR1 LNHNV and CDR2 YYDKDF (reference sequence). The CDR3: CATSRDPAAASYEQYF. The CDR3 DNA is TGTGCCACCAGCAGAGACCCCGCGGCAGCCTCCTACGAGCAGTACTTC.